These T cell receptor beta chains were read from a single sample in a study of blood T cell repertoires in COVID-19. Profiling relied on immunoSEQ multiplex PCR, and the TCRdb table lists in-frame clones only, not all of them. Among around 400,000 clones listed, about 88% were seen once. Sequencing was done on a sample of PBMCs or T cells enriched from blood (not recorded which). Receptor source: a woman aged 18-35 years who had been exposed to COVID-19. Each CDR3 is given without its conserved first and last residue. Fields, in order: J gene, CDR3 length, D gene, V gene, CDR3 protein. The D gene is left open where the match is weak.

TRBJ2-7,14,TRBD2,TRBV10-3,AISEGPSGSSYEQY
TRBJ2-5,14,TRBD2,TRBV7-2,ASSPRLAARRETQY
TRBJ2-1,12,-,TRBV5-6,ASIRGMGYNEQF
TRBJ2-1,13,TRBD2,TRBV5-1,ASSLFGRSGDEQF
TRBJ1-2,12,-,TRBV28,ASSLFGTLYGYT
TRBJ2-1,15,TRBD2,TRBV3-1/TRBV3-2,ASSHHPKTSLYNEQF
TRBJ2-7,15,TRBD2,TRBV7-2,ASSYGLAGGPGREQY
TRBJ2-1,12,TRBD1,TRBV10-3,AISGQVSYNEQF
TRBJ2-1,15,TRBD1,TRBV28,ASSDSRGNARSNEQF
TRBJ1-4,12,TRBD1,TRBV6-2/TRBV6-3,ASSPRDREEKLF
TRBJ2-7,12,TRBD2,TRBV19,ASSILAGAYEQY
TRBJ2-1,13,TRBD2,TRBV9,ASSRTSGRSDEQF
TRBJ2-1,9,-,TRBV20-1,SVGGYNEQF
TRBJ1-1,11,-,TRBV11-1,ASTGGMNTEAF
TRBJ2-7,12,-,TRBV10-3,AISAGDPPYEQY
TRBJ2-7,12,-,TRBV10-2,ASSEQGGFGGQY
TRBJ2-1,17,-,TRBV7-9,ASSLSGGAFRANYNEQF
TRBJ2-2,15,TRBD2,TRBV28,ASSSTSGRGLTGELF
TRBJ2-5,14,TRBD2,TRBV25-1,ASSDGRAGGLETQY
TRBJ2-2,12,TRBD1,TRBV7-9,ASSGQGAWGELF
TRBJ1-6,12,-,TRBV6-5,ASSYLQGESPLH
TRBJ2-1,14,TRBD2,TRBV4-2,ASSPVSGGLHNEQF
TRBJ1-2,12,TRBD1,TRBV7-2,ASSLKGQGYGYT